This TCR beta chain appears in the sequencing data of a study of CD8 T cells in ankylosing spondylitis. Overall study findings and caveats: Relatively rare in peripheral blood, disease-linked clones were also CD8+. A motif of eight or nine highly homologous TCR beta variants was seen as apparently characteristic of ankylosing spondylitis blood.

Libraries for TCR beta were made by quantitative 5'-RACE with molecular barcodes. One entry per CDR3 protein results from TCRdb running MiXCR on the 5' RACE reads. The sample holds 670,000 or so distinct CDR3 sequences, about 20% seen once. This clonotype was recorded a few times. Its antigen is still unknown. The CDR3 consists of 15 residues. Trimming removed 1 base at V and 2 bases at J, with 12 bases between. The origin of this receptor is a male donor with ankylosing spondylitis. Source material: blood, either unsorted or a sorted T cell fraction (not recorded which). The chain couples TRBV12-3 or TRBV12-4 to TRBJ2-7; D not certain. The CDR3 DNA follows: TGTGCCAGCAGTTTAGATCGAGGTTTGACCTACGAGCAGTACTTC. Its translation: CASSLDRGLTYEQYF.